Described below is a single TCR beta chain sequence and its context. What it binds is not known. CDR1 is LNHDA, CDR2 SQIVND, per germline (reference sequence). The CDR3 contains 15 residues. Trimming cost V 6 bases and J 2 bases, with 14 bases left between them. These data belong to a study of vaccination and CD4 T cells after COVID-19. Study summary: Participants were administered two doses of either the BNT162b2 or the mRNA-1273 vaccine. With a range of 35 to 161, the median interval from diagnosis to drawing post-COVID samples was around 100 days. General observations from the study: In convalescent patients, 304 of 307 vaccine-specific clones were spike mono-reactive.

The treatment denotes: roughly 11-day PBMC culture with coronavirus spike peptide pools or control peptides (ViraFEST assay). Cultured CD4+ T-cell DNA underwent Oncomine TCR Beta short-read sequencing. TCRdb recomputed calls from the PCR reads with MiXCR, one row per CDR3 protein. The repertoire holds about 13,000 distinct CDR3 sequences, with less than 70% as singletons. The chain couples TRBV19 to TRBJ2-4, with D tentatively TRBD1 or TRBD2 (6 bases each). The clonotype originates from a human donor who had recovered from COVID-19. The sample taken for sequencing was CD4+ T cells from blood, cultured in vitro. The CDR3 here is CASSHLGGTKNIQYF. CDR3 coding DNA: TGTGCCAGTAGCCATTTAGGGGGGACCAAAAACATTCAGTACTTC. Full variable domain (missing parts from reference TRBV19 and TRBJ2-4): DGGITQSPKYLFRKEGQNVTLSCEQNLNHDAMYWYRQDPGQGLRLIYYSQIVNDFQKGDIAEGYSVSREKKESFPLTVTSAQKNPTAFYLCASSHLGGTKNIQYFGAGTRLSVL.